The 30 T cell receptor beta chains below were found in one sample sequenced in a study of CD8+CD57+ T cells in acquired aplastic anemia. All sequencing subjects had displayed CD8+CD57+ cell expansion on flow cytometry. Genomic DNA served as template for TCR beta VDJ and CDR3 profiling. TCRdb reprocessed the reads with MiXCR, giving one entry per CDR3 protein. The table shows about 160,000 distinct CDR3 sequences, with 71% occurring only once. The sample consisted of sorted CD4+, CD8+, or CD8+CD57+ T cells (not recorded which) from PBMCs. These receptors were obtained from a human donor with aplastic anemia.

The V call is TRBV5-1, the J call TRBJ2-5; D remains unclear. The germline V and J ends were trimmed by 4 bases and 4 bases, with 17 bases remaining between them. CDR1 is SGHRS and CDR2 is YFSETQ in the germline V gene. This CDR3 contains 15 residues. The CDR3 DNA follows: TGCGCCAGCAGCCCTATTCCAGGAGCTAGAGAGACCCAGTACTTC. Its translation is CASSPIPGARETQYF.

The chain links TRBV19 to TRBJ1-1; unclear D gene. The V gene lost 3 bases and the J gene lost 1 base, with 21 bases spanning the gap. This CDR3 region has 18 residues. The germline V gene encodes CDR1 LNHDA and CDR2 SQIVND (reference sequence). For the CDR3, the DNA is TGTGCCAGTAGTATCCATATATGGGGAGGCGGAAGGAACACTGAAGCTTTCTTT. Residues: CASSIHIWGGGRNTEAFF.

This rearrangement joins TRBV7-3 to TRBJ1-4; D ambiguous. This CDR3 spans 13 amino acids. Germline CDR1 is SGHTA and CDR2 is FQGTGA. Trimming stripped 2 bases from V and 5 bases from J, with 6 bases between. The CDR3 DNA reads TGTGCCAGCAGCTTAGATTTAAATGAAAAACTGTTTTTT. This sequence encodes CASSLDLNEKLFF.

About this clonotype itself: The germline gene is not matched at one end of the junction; a read error may be the cause. The chain couples TRBV5-6 to TRBJ1-1, with 10 bases that match TRBD1. Germline V gene lookup returns CDR1 SGHDT and CDR2 YYEEEE. The CDR3 is made up of 14 amino acids. DNA of the CDR3: TGCAGCTTCGCTCGGGACAGGGGTTACTTGGAAGCTTTCTTT. It translates to CSFARDRGYLEAFF.

This sequence joins TRBV28 and TRBJ2-2; D possibly corresponds to TRBD2 (6 bases). CDR1 is MDHEN, CDR2 SYDVKM, per germline. Trimming pared 10 bases from V and 6 bases from J, leaving 18 bases between. The CDR3 spans 14 residues. The CDR3, as DNA: TGTGCCACCGGTACGGGGACTTATGCCGGGGAGCTGTTTTTT. Protein sequence: CATGTGTYAGELFF. The variable domain in full, with the rest retrieved from reference TRBV28 and TRBJ2-2, is DVKVTQSSRYLVKRTGEKVFLECVQDMDHENMFWYRQDPGLGLRLIYFSYDVKMKEKGDIPEGYSVSREKKERFSLILESASTNQTSMYLCATGTGTYAGELFFGEGSRLTVL.

This clonotype was counted a single time. The J gene is TRBJ2-7, the V gene TRBV7-9, with 9 nucleotides matching TRBD1. Unmatched junction bases numbered 8, after V lost 5 bases and J lost 0 bases. Looked up from germline, CDR1 is SEHNR and CDR2 is FQNEAQ (reference sequence). This CDR3 region has 16 residues. In nucleotides, the CDR3 is TGTGCCAGCAGCCACTTGGACAGGGGCTACTCCTACGAGCAGTACTTC. It codes for CASSHLDRGYSYEQYF.

The chain recombines TRBV7-9 with TRBJ1-2; the D gene is possibly TRBD1 (5 bases). The CDR3 is 14 amino acids. V was shortened by 6 bases and J by 0 bases, with 11 bases between the two germline ends. The germline V gene has CDR1 SEHNR and CDR2 FQNEAQ (reference sequence). The CDR3 sequence: CASSSRGANYGYTF. The CDR3 coding sequence is TGTGCCAGCAGTTCTAGGGGAGCTAACTATGGCTACACCTTC. The full variable domain, completed using reference TRBV7-9 and TRBJ1-2, is DTGVSQNPRHKITKRGQNVTFRCDPISEHNRLYWYRQTLGQGPEFLTYFQNEAQLEKSRLLSDRFSAERPKGSFSTLEIQRTEQGDSAMYLCASSSRGANYGYTFGSGTRLTVV.

This clonotype has more than one count but fewer than ten. This chain joins TRBV7-9 and TRBJ1-5, with 7 bases identical to TRBD1. This CDR3 has 12 amino acids. V lost 8 bases, J lost 2 bases, and 0 bases stayed unmatched. CDR1 is SEHNR and CDR2 is FQNEAQ in the germline V gene (reference sequence). DNA of the CDR3: TGTGCCAGCGACAGGGGCAATCAGCCCCAGCATTTT. This translates into CASDRGNQPQHF. Using reference TRBV7-9 and TRBJ1-5 for the parts outside the CDR3, the full variable domain is DTGVSQNPRHKITKRGQNVTFRCDPISEHNRLYWYRQTLGQGPEFLTYFQNEAQLEKSRLLSDRFSAERPKGSFSTLEIQRTEQGDSAMYLCASDRGNQPQHFGDGTRLSIL.

The chain carries TRBV15 and TRBJ2-2; 11 bases align to TRBD1. The V gene's germline CDR1 is LNHNV and CDR2 YYDKDF (reference sequence). Trimming at V came to 3 bases and at J to 4 bases, leaving 1 base not matched to a gene. CDR3 length: 15 residues. This CDR3 reads CATSSGTGGTGELFF. The CDR3 coding sequence is TGTGCCACCAGCAGTGGGACAGGGGGCACCGGGGAGCTGTTTTTT.

The V and J genes are TRBV25-1 and TRBJ2-1; 7 bases map to TRBD2. Germline loops: CDR1 MGHDK, CDR2 SYGVNS. V was clipped by 7 bases and J by 5 bases; unmatched bases: 8. The CDR3 is made up of 14 amino acids. DNA of the CDR3: TGTGCCAGCACCAACGCGGGAGCTGACAATGAGCAGTTCTTC. Translation gives CASTNAGADNEQFF.

This chain uses TRBV10-3 with TRBJ2-3; D is possibly TRBD2 (5 bases). The CDR3 has 13 amino acids. Trimming shortened V by 8 bases and J by 2 bases, and 11 bases separated the two germline ends. The V gene's germline CDR1 is ENHRY and CDR2 SYGVKD. Written as DNA, the CDR3 is TGTGCCATCGGGAGCGGAATCACAGATACGCAGTATTTT. It codes for CAIGSGITDTQYF.

This clonotype has a handful of counts. The CDR3 here is CATSEVGINQPQHF. DNA for the CDR3: TGTGCCACCAGTGAGGTCGGCATCAATCAGCCCCAGCATTTT. The chain combines TRBV24-1 with TRBJ1-5; no reliable D call. Germline V lookup: CDR1 KGHDR, CDR2 SFDVKD. The length of the CDR3 is 14 residues. V lost 4 bases to trimming and J lost 3 bases, with 9 bases between them.

V usage is TRBV5-1 and J usage is TRBJ1-5, with 8 positions matching TRBD1. The CDR3 has 14 residues. Trimming took 3 bases from V and 2 from J; bases not matched to a gene: 1. Per the germline V gene, CDR1 is SGHRS and CDR2 is YFSETQ. CDR3 bases: TGCGCCAGCAGCTGGGGACAGGGCAATCAGCCCCAGCATTTT. This encodes CASSWGQGNQPQHF.

The chain links TRBV10-3 to TRBJ1-6; 10 bases map to TRBD1. The CDR3 consists of 15 residues. J gave up 5 bases and V 10 bases, and 8 bases lay outside the gene matches. Germline V gene data show CDR1 as ENHRY and CDR2 as SYGVKD. The DNA of the CDR3 is TGTGCCAGTACCCTTGGGACAGGGGATAATTCACCCCTCCACTTT. Residues: CASTLGTGDNSPLHF.

At least ten counts were recorded for this clonotype. This chain connects TRBV20-1 to TRBJ1-6; D possibly corresponds to TRBD1 (6 bases). The CDR3 is 16 amino acids. V lost 3 bases to trimming and J lost 0 bases, with 12 bases between them. Germline V gene data show CDR1 as DFQATT and CDR2 as SNEGSKA (reference sequence). The CDR3 DNA reads as TGCAGTGCTAGGGTCGACAGGAGCTCCTATAATTCACCCCTCCACTTT. Translating it yields CSARVDRSSYNSPLHF.

V gene TRBV6-4 combines with J gene TRBJ2-2; D gene ambiguous. This CDR3 is built from 14 residues. Per the germline V gene, CDR1 is MRHNA and CDR2 is SNTAGT. Trimming stripped 2 bases from V and 6 bases from J, with 10 bases between. The CDR3, as DNA: TGTGCCAGCAGTGACAGGGCCACCGCCGGGGAGCTGTTTTTT. This gives the protein CASSDRATAGELFF.

In this sample, this clonotype is medium-sized. The chain links TRBV7-9 to TRBJ2-7, with TRBD2 matching over 7 bases. Germline V lookup: CDR1 SEHNR, CDR2 FQNEAQ (reference sequence). J was trimmed by 2 bases and V by 5 bases; bases with no gene match: 12. The CDR3 is 16 residues long. DNA for the CDR3: TGTGCCAGCAGCCCGACTGAGCGGGATACCCCCTACGAGCAGTACTTC. Its translation is CASSPTERDTPYEQYF.

J is TRBJ1-6 and V is TRBV19, with D tentatively TRBD1 (5 bases). CDR1 and CDR2 from the germline V gene are LNHDA and SQIVND (reference sequence). CDR3 length: 12 residues. V was trimmed by 7 bases and J by 8 bases, leaving 9 bases between them. The CDR3 here is CASKKGYSPLHF. In DNA, the CDR3 is TGTGCCAGTAAGAAGGGGTATTCACCCCTCCACTTT. Full variable domain (rest looked up from reference TRBV19 and TRBJ1-6): DGGITQSPKYLFRKEGQNVTLSCEQNLNHDAMYWYRQDPGQGLRLIYYSQIVNDFQKGDIAEGYSVSREKKESFPLTVTSAQKNPTAFYLCASKKGYSPLHFGNGTRLTVT.

The rearrangement links TRBV7-2 to TRBJ2-2; D not resolved. The CDR3 runs 16 residues. V dropped 3 bases and J dropped 2 bases, with 13 bases sitting between them. The germline V gene has CDR1 SGHTA and CDR2 FQGNSA. The CDR3 sequence: CASSFRAQLNTGELFF. The DNA of the CDR3 is TGTGCCAGCAGCTTCCGGGCGCAGCTCAACACCGGGGAGCTGTTTTTT.

This clonotype has a single count. The chain combines TRBV7-8 with TRBJ2-7; 13 nucleotides line up with TRBD2. This CDR3 comprises 18 residues. Unmatched junction bases numbered 16, after V lost 5 bases and J lost 6 bases. In germline, CDR1 is SGHVS, CDR2 FQNEAQ. The CDR3 sequence is CASSPGLAGSSYPSEQYF. The CDR3 DNA follows: TGTGCCAGCAGCCCGGGACTAGCGGGGAGCTCCTATCCCTCCGAGCAGTACTTC.

The chain employs TRBV5-8 and TRBJ2-7; TRBD2 aligns across 7 bases. The germline gives CDR1 SGHTS, CDR2 YDEGEE. V dropped 1 base and J dropped 5; count of bases not matched to a gene: 9. The CDR3 contains 15 residues. CDR3 sequence (DNA): TGTGCCAGCAGCTTGACTAGCTGGGGAGGGGACGAGCAGTACTTC. This gives the protein CASSLTSWGGDEQYF. Using reference TRBV5-8 and TRBJ2-7 for the parts outside the CDR3, the full variable domain is EAGVTQSPTHLIKTRGQQATLRCSPISGHTSVYWYQQALGLGLQFLLWYDEGEERNRGNFPPRFSGRQFPNYSSELNVNALELEDSALYLCASSLTSWGGDEQYFGPGTRLTVT.

The sample holds a few counts of this clonotype. The chain recombines TRBV7-9 with TRBJ2-5; no definite D call. With 4 bases removed from V and 2 bases from J, the gap between germline ends came to 8 bases. CDR3 length: 13 residues. CDR1 and CDR2 (germline): SEHNR, FQNEAQ (reference sequence). CDR3 residues: CASSYTDQETQYF. The CDR3 DNA reads TGTGCCAGCAGCTATACTGATCAAGAGACCCAGTACTTC.

The chain carries TRBV10-2 and TRBJ1-1, with D tentatively TRBD1 (6 bases). Germline V gene lookup returns CDR1 WSHSY and CDR2 SAAADI. CDR3 length equals 15 residues. Trimming took off 2 bases at V and 8 bases at J, with 18 bases between the two ends. The CDR3 sequence: CASSEHGPQGSEAFF. The DNA of the CDR3 is TGCGCCAGCAGTGAGCACGGGCCACAGGGTTCCGAAGCTTTCTTT.

This clonotype turned up a few times. This sequence joins TRBV10-3 and TRBJ2-1, with D tentatively TRBD1 (7 bases). The V end was cut by 4 bases, the J end by 8 bases, with 21 bases between. The germline gives CDR1 ENHRY, CDR2 SYGVKD. The CDR3 loop spans 16 amino acids. CDR3 loop: CAISGAETGRYDEQFF. The CDR3 nucleotides read TGTGCCATCAGTGGGGCAGAGACAGGGAGGTACGATGAGCAGTTCTTC.

This clonotype was counted a few times. This chain links TRBV2 with TRBJ2-7, with 8 nucleotides matching TRBD2. The V gene's germline CDR1 is SNHLY and CDR2 FYNNEI. This CDR3 is built from 13 residues. Trimming removed 8 bases from V and 2 bases from J; junction bases left unmatched: 5. Here the CDR3 reads CASSGLATYEQYF. Here the CDR3 DNA reads TGTGCCAGCTCTGGACTAGCTACCTACGAGCAGTACTTC.

This chain links TRBV15 with TRBJ1-2; no definite D call. The CDR3 has 17 residues. Germline CDR1 and CDR2: LNHNV and YYDKDF (reference sequence). Trimming cost V 0 bases and J 0 bases, with 14 bases left between them. CDR3 in DNA: TGTGCCACCAGCAGAGATCGAGGGAAGTCCGCTAACTATGGCTACACCTTC. This translates into CATSRDRGKSANYGYTF.

This clonotype was seen ten or more times. The chain carries TRBV3-1 and TRBJ2-5, with 9 nucleotides matching TRBD2. The J segment lost 3 bases and the V segment lost 4 bases, leaving 3 bases of the junction unmatched. The germline V gene has CDR1 LGHDT and CDR2 YNNKEL (reference sequence). CDR3 length: 14 residues. The CDR3 spells CASSPREGEETQYF. The CDR3 DNA follows: TGTGCCAGCAGCCCGCGGGAGGGGGAAGAGACCCAGTACTTC.

The V call is TRBV20-1, the J call TRBJ2-1, with D possibly being TRBD1 or TRBD2 (5 bases each). In germline, CDR1 is DFQATT, CDR2 SNEGSKA (reference sequence). CDR3 length: 14 amino acids. V was shortened by 6 bases and J by 6 bases, with 18 bases between the two germline ends. The CDR3 nucleotides read TGCAGTGCCCTGCTGGGGGACGGCCGCAATGAGCAGTTCTTC. Its protein product is CSALLGDGRNEQFF.

V and J are TRBV10-3 and TRBJ2-3, with 8 bases matching TRBD2. The CDR3 is 15 residues long. CDR1 ENHRY and CDR2 SYGVKD come from the germline V gene. V shed 4 bases, J shed 3 bases, and the junction held 6 bases outside the gene matches. The CDR3 region is CAISAGGGRTDTQYF. The CDR3, as DNA: TGTGCCATCAGTGCAGGCGGGGGGCGGACAGATACGCAGTATTTT.

V is TRBV12-3 or TRBV12-4 and J is TRBJ2-5; 7 nucleotides align to TRBD2. Trimming cost V 8 bases and J 2 bases; bases outside gene matches: 5. The CDR3 length is 13 residues. CDR3 coding DNA: TGTGCCAGCGGGGGGGAGAGGCAAGAGACCCAGTACTTC. This sequence encodes CASGGERQETQYF.